The TCR beta chain under discussion was sequenced for a study of blood T cell repertoires in COVID-19. For the study at large: PBMCs, B-cell-depleted T cells, or T cells were the source of the cDNA or gDNA that made up the material.

This CDR3 spans 16 amino acids. The V gene's germline CDR1 is LNHDA and CDR2 SQIVND (reference sequence). Germline trimming cut 0 bases from V and 3 bases from J; bases unmatched to any gene: 3. Sequencing used immunoSEQ multiplex PCR; TCRdb keeps in-frame clones, though not all of them. In the table there are around 260,000 clones, approximately 91% of which are singletons. Material: peripheral blood. The sequence came from a human donor in a cohort sampled during active COVID-19. The chain couples TRBV19 to TRBJ2-1, with 9 positions matching TRBD2. CDR3: CASSIDFSGGYNEQFF. CDR3 coding DNA: TGTGCCAGTAGTATAGATTTTAGCGGGGGCTACAATGAGCAGTTCTTC. Using reference TRBV19 and TRBJ2-1 for the parts outside the CDR3, the full variable domain is DGGITQSPKYLFRKEGQNVTLSCEQNLNHDAMYWYRQDPGQGLRLIYYSQIVNDFQKGDIAEGYSVSREKKESFPLTVTSAQKNPTAFYLCASSIDFSGGYNEQFFGPGTRLTVL.